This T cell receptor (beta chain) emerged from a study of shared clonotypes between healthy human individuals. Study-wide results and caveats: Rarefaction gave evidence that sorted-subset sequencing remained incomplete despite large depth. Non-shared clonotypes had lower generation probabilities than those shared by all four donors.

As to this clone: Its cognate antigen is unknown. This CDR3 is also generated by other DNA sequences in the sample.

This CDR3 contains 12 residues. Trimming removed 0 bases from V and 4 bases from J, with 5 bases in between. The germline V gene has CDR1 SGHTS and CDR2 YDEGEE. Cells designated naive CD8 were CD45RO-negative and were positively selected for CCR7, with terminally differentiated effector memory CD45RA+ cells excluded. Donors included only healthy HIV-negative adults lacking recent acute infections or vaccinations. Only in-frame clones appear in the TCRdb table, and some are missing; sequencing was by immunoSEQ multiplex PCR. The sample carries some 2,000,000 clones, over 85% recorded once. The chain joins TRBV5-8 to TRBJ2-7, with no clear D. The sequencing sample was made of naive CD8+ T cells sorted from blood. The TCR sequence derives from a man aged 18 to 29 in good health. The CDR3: CASSLVRYEQYF. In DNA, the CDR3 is TGTGCCAGCAGCTTGGTTCGTTACGAGCAGTACTTC.